Listed here are 21 T cell receptor beta chains from one sample, sequenced in a study of long-term antiretroviral therapy in people with HIV. Runs used v3.0 of the immunoSEQ assay and were done at survey level. The protocol was immunoSEQ multiplex PCR, while the TCRdb copy is restricted to in-frame clones and leaves out a portion. The table records 25,000 to 35,000 clones, roughly 92% of them present only once. The source material was unsorted PBMCs, sampled 3.1 years after starting antiretroviral therapy. These receptors were collected from a man aged 18-30 years with HIV.

This chain uses TRBV9 with TRBJ1-6, with TRBD1 identical over 9 bases. The trim removed 2 bases at V and 9 bases at J, leaving 3 bases unmatched. This CDR3 has 14 amino acids. From germline, CDR1 is SGDLS and CDR2 YYNGEE. CDR3 nucleotide sequence: TGTGCCAGCAGCGTGGGACAGGGAGTTTCACCCCTCCACTTT. This translates into CASSVGQGVSPLHF.

The chain combines TRBV10-3 with TRBJ2-3, with TRBD2 matching 12 bases. The CDR3 spans 17 residues. Germline CDR1 ENHRY, CDR2 SYGVKD. V was clipped by 3 bases and J by 2 bases; unmatched bases: 6. The chain's CDR3 is CAISEGLAGNFTDTQYF. CDR3 DNA sequence: TGTGCCATCAGTGAAGGACTAGCGGGGAACTTCACAGATACGCAGTATTTT.

The rearrangement uses TRBV19 and TRBJ1-1; D gene uncertain. Germline CDR1 LNHDA, CDR2 SQIVND (reference sequence). The V end lost 4 bases, the J end lost 3 bases, and 18 bases lay between the germline ends. The CDR3 length is 16 residues. The CDR3 coding sequence is TGTGCCAGTAGTAGAACTCCGCGGGGTCGGGACACTGAAGCTTTCTTT. Translation gives CASSRTPRGRDTEAFF. The full variable domain, in which reference TRBV19 and TRBJ1-1 provide the parts outside the CDR3, is DGGITQSPKYLFRKEGQNVTLSCEQNLNHDAMYWYRQDPGQGLRLIYYSQIVNDFQKGDIAEGYSVSREKKESFPLTVTSAQKNPTAFYLCASSRTPRGRDTEAFFGQGTRLTVV.

The rearrangement joins TRBV30 to TRBJ1-1; the D gene is possibly TRBD1 (5 bases). The ends were cut back, 8 bases at V and 3 bases at J, with 10 bases in the middle. Germline V gene lookup returns CDR1 GTSNPN and CDR2 SVGIG (reference sequence). The CDR3 has 11 amino acids. This chain's CDR3 is CAHMGDTEAFF. CDR3 nucleotides: TGTGCCCACATGGGGGACACTGAAGCTTTCTTT.

The chain links TRBV9 to TRBJ2-5; 7 bases map to TRBD2. Germline lookup yields CDR1 SGDLS and CDR2 YYNGEE. V trimming: 0 bases; J trimming: 1 base; junction bases outside the gene matches: 9. CDR3 length: 17 amino acids. CDR3 sequence (DNA): TGTGCCAGCAGCGTAGATCCGGGGGGAGGGGCCCAAGAGACCCAGTACTTC. Translated: CASSVDPGGGAQETQYF.

The V and J genes are TRBV14 and TRBJ2-7; weak D call: TRBD1 (5 bases). This CDR3 region has 15 residues. V lost 3 bases and J lost 3, with 15 bases in between. Looked up from germline, CDR1 is SGHDN and CDR2 is FVKESK. The chain's CDR3 is CASSQTAFENYEQYF. The DNA of the CDR3 is TGTGCCAGCAGCCAGACAGCCTTCGAGAACTACGAGCAGTACTTC. The entire variable domain, with the rest obtained from reference TRBV14 and TRBJ2-7, is as follows: EAGVTQFPSHSVIEKGQTVTLRCDPISGHDNLYWYRRVMGKEIKFLLHFVKESKQDESGMPNNRFLAERTGGTYSTLKVQPAELEDSGVYFCASSQTAFENYEQYFGPGTRLTVT.

The chain joins TRBV2 to TRBJ2-3; D call uncertain. CDR1 and CDR2 from the germline V gene are SNHLY and FYNNEI. CDR3 length: 17 residues. Trimming pared 7 bases from V and 2 bases from J, leaving 22 bases between. The CDR3 is CASMPGFQESATDTQYF. The CDR3 region has the DNA TGTGCCAGCATGCCGGGCTTTCAGGAGTCCGCCACAGATACGCAGTATTTT.

V gene TRBV5-1 combines with J gene TRBJ1-2; TRBD1 agrees at 9 bases. Trimming took 3 bases from V and 4 from J; bases not matched to a gene: 7. Per the germline V gene, CDR1 is SGHRS and CDR2 is YFSETQ. The CDR3 is 15 amino acids. For the CDR3, the DNA is TGCGCCAGCAGCTCGGGACAGGGAATCGGCTATGGCTACACCTTC. Its translation: CASSSGQGIGYGYTF.

This clone was recorded once. The sample has other DNA sequences that encode this CDR3 too. The rearrangement uses TRBV29-1 and TRBJ2-7; possibly TRBD1 or TRBD2 for D (6 bases each). V shed 4 bases and J shed 5 bases, with 9 bases lying between them. CDR1 is SQVTM, CDR2 ANQGSEA, per germline. This CDR3 region has 11 residues. The CDR3 loop reads CSVARGHEQYF. The CDR3 bases are TGCAGCGTTGCTCGGGGGCACGAGCAGTACTTC.

This clone is a singleton in its sample. V usage is TRBV6-1 and J usage is TRBJ1-4, with D tentatively TRBD1 (6 bases). Germline CDR1 reads MNHNS; CDR2 reads SASEGT. The CDR3 length is 13 residues. The V gene lost 3 bases and the J gene lost 7 bases, with 9 bases spanning the gap. Here the CDR3 DNA reads TGTGCCAGCAGTGACGGGACACCTGAAAAACTGTTTTTT. It codes for CASSDGTPEKLFF.

The chain has TRBV4-3 and TRBJ1-2, with D perhaps matching TRBD1 (5 bases). V was trimmed by 3 bases and J by 8 bases, leaving 22 bases between them. In germline, CDR1 is LGHNA, CDR2 YSLEER. The CDR3 totals 16 residues. The CDR3 DNA reads TGCGCCAGCAGCCAGGGGCTCGGGACGGCCTTAGGAGGCTACACCTTC. Translation: CASSQGLGTALGGYTF.

The chain employs TRBV11-1 and TRBJ1-2, with D uncertain. The CDR3 sequence is 13 residues long. Germline CDR1 is SGHAT and CDR2 is FQDESV (reference sequence). The V end was cut by 4 bases, the J end by 6 bases, with 12 bases between. The DNA for the CDR3 is TGTGCCAGCAGCTCCAATTTGAGGGATGGCTACACCTTC. It translates to CASSSNLRDGYTF. Using reference TRBV11-1 and TRBJ1-2 for the parts outside the CDR3, the full variable domain is EAEVAQSPRYKITEKSQAVAFWCDPISGHATLYWYRQILGQGPELLVQFQDESVVDDSQLPKDRFSAERLKGVDSTLKIQPAELGDSAMYLCASSSNLRDGYTFGSGTRLTVV.

The CDR3 DNA reads TGTGCCAGCAGCTCGAACTACCAGGGGGGTGGAGAAAAACTGTTTTTT. Encoded protein: CASSSNYQGGGEKLFF. J is TRBJ1-4 and V is TRBV7-2; 7 bases line up with TRBD1. Germline CDR1 reads SGHTA; CDR2 reads FQGNSA. The V segment lost 4 bases and the J segment 8 bases; nucleotides outside the gene matches: 13. The CDR3 totals 16 residues.

This chain uses TRBV10-3 with TRBJ2-7; 7 bases align to TRBD2. Germline V gene sequence: CDR1 ENHRY, CDR2 SYGVKD. This CDR3 comprises 15 residues. Losses at the gene ends were 6 bases for V and 3 bases for J; bases not matched to a gene: 11. The CDR3 loop reads CAISKAGTNLYEQYF. Written as DNA, the CDR3 is TGTGCCATCAGCAAAGCCGGGACTAACCTCTACGAGCAGTACTTC.

This clone occurred a few times. This chain connects TRBV21-1 to TRBJ1-3; the table gives TRBD1 as D, unverified against the DNA. TRBV21-1 is a pseudogene. This CDR3 contains 17 residues. The CDR3 nucleotides read TGTGCCAGCAGCAAGTTCCGGGGACAAAACTCTGGAAACACCATATATTTT. Its protein product is CASSKFRGQNSGNTIYF.

The chain employs TRBV29-1 and TRBJ1-2; no reliable D call. From germline, CDR1 is SQVTM and CDR2 ANQGSEA. The CDR3 consists of 12 residues. Trimming stripped 4 bases from V and 1 base from J, with 7 bases between. CDR3 region: CSVGPDNYGYTF. CDR3 DNA sequence: TGCAGCGTTGGACCCGATAACTATGGCTACACCTTC. Full variable domain (missing parts from reference TRBV29-1 and TRBJ1-2): SAVISQKPSRDICQRGTSLTIQCQVDSQVTMMFWYRQQPGQSLTLIATANQGSEATYESGFVIDKFPISRPNLTFSTLTVSNMSPEDSSIYLCSVGPDNYGYTFGSGTRLTVV.

This clone has more than one count but fewer than ten. The V call is TRBV18, the J call TRBJ2-3; D tentatively fits TRBD1 or TRBD2 (6 bases each). The CDR3 extends over 17 amino acids. The V gene's germline CDR1 is KGHSH and CDR2 LQKENI. Trimming removed 3 bases from V and 4 bases from J, with 20 bases in between. CDR3 nucleotides: TGTGCCAGCTCACCCCGAGGAGGGGGGTTGGCCTCAGATACGCAGTATTTT. Translation: CASSPRGGGLASDTQYF.

The genes are TRBV27 and TRBJ1-6; TRBD1 is a possible D gene (5 bases). Trimming stripped 6 bases from V and 5 bases from J, with 8 bases between. This CDR3 is built from 13 residues. Germline-derived CDR1 and CDR2 are MNHEY and SMNVEV (reference sequence). CDR3: CASRGPNNSPLHF. Written as DNA, the CDR3 is TGTGCCAGCAGGGGACCCAATAATTCACCCCTCCACTTT.

This chain links TRBV4-2 with TRBJ2-7; 7 positions agree with TRBD2. The CDR3 consists of 16 residues. Germline trimming cut 4 bases from V and 3 bases from J; bases unmatched to any gene: 12. Per germline, CDR1 LGHNA and CDR2 YNFKEQ. CDR3: CASSPKEAGLGYEQYF. The CDR3 DNA reads TGTGCCAGCAGCCCAAAAGAAGCGGGACTGGGCTACGAGCAGTACTTC.

The CDR3 DNA is TGTGCCAGCTCACCAGTGGGGACCTACGAGCAGTACTTC. It is translated as CASSPVGTYEQYF. The chain joins TRBV18 to TRBJ2-7; D not resolved. Deletions cut 2 bases from V and 2 bases from J, with 7 bases between. Germline lookup yields CDR1 KGHSH and CDR2 LQKENI. The CDR3 is 13 amino acids.

The chain couples TRBV30 to TRBJ2-5; 7 bases agree with TRBD2. Losses at the gene ends were 2 bases for V and 3 bases for J; bases not matched to a gene: 6. CDR3 length equals 14 residues. Germline V gene sequence: CDR1 GTSNPN, CDR2 SVGIG (reference sequence). For the CDR3, the DNA is TGTGCCTGGAGTCCGGGGGGTAACAAAGAGACCCAGTACTTC. Its protein is CAWSPGGNKETQYF.